These T cell receptor beta chains were read from a single sample in a study of OX40 agonist ivuxolimab in advanced cancers. Assay used: immunoSEQ multiplex PCR; TCRdb lists only in-frame clones, some missing. The table has roughly 53,000 clones, 80% to 85% seen once. The source was CD4+ or CD8+ T cells sorted from blood, collected in a trial of the OX40 agonist ivuxolimab. The receptors here all came from an adult with an advanced solid tumor such as melanoma, head and neck, liver or kidney cancer. Each CDR3 is given with its conserved first and last residue. Each record gives: CDR3 length, clone size, V gene, D gene, J gene, CDR3 DNA, CDR3 protein. The D gene is left open where the match is weak. Clone size appears in some rows only: once, few, many, or a class for an expanded clone.

13	.	TRBV4-3	.	TRBJ2-2	TGCGCCAGCAGCCGCTCTTTTACCGGGGAGCTGTTTTTT	CASSRSFTGELFF
15	.	TRBV5-6	TRBD2	TRBJ2-3	TGTGCCAGCAGCTGGGGAGGGGCCATGGGAGATACGCAGTATTTT	CASSWGGAMGDTQYF
14	.	TRBV30	.	TRBJ2-7	TGTGCCTGGAGTGTCCCTACTCGCTCCTACGAGCAGTACTTC	CAWSVPTRSYEQYF
12	.	TRBV5-1	.	TRBJ2-7	TGCGCCAGCAGCTTGACAGGGAACGAGCAGTACTTC	CASSLTGNEQYF
18	.	TRBV9	.	TRBJ2-6	TGTGCCAGCAGCCCCCTAGGTAGTTTGGACTCTGGGGCCAACGTCCTGACTTTC	CASSPLGSLDSGANVLTF
15	.	TRBV21-1	.	TRBJ1-2	TGTGCCGGCAGCAAAGAGAGAGGGAGAAACTATGGCTACACCTTC	CAGSKERGRNYGYTF
16	.	TRBV5-4	.	TRBJ1-1	TGTGCCAGCAGCTTAGCAGGGCTTGAGATGAACACTGAAGCTTTCTTT	CASSLAGLEMNTEAFF
14	.	TRBV5-1	.	TRBJ1-1	TGCGCCAGCAGACTAACAGGGCTGGACACTGAAGCTTTCTTT	CASRLTGLDTEAFF
15	.	TRBV5-4	TRBD2	TRBJ2-3	TGTGCCAGCAGCTCCGGGACTAGCGGGACAGATACGCAGTATTTT	CASSSGTSGTDTQYF
15	few	TRBV7-6	TRBD2	TRBJ2-7	TGTGCCAGCAGTCCCGGCCAGGGACTAGCGGCCGAGCAGTACTTC	CASSPGQGLAAEQYF
19	.	TRBV19	TRBD2	TRBJ2-6	TGTGCCACCCTGCCGGGACTAGCGGGGGGACCCGGGGGGGCCAACGTCCTGACTTTC	CATLPGLAGGPGGANVLTF
14	.	TRBV2	TRBD2	TRBJ2-5	TGTGCCAGCAGTGAGTCACGGGGGGAAGAGACCCAGTACTTC	CASSESRGEETQYF
19	.	TRBV28	TRBD2	TRBJ2-5	TGTGCCAGCAGTTTAGGTCCCCTGAGCGGGAGAGGAGGGGGAGAGACCCAGTACTTC	CASSLGPLSGRGGGETQYF
13	.	TRBV7-8	.	TRBJ1-1	TGTGCCTCCCGTTTGCGGGCGAACACTGAAGCTTTCTTT	CASRLRANTEAFF
15	.	TRBV11-2	TRBD1	TRBJ1-2	TGTGCCAGCAGCTCCCGACAGGGCTTAAACTATGGCTACACCTTC	CASSSRQGLNYGYTF
15	.	TRBV5-1	.	TRBJ2-2	TGCGCCAGCGGCCCCACCCCAGGGTACACCGGGGAGCTGTTTTTT	CASGPTPGYTGELFF
16	few	TRBV5-1	.	TRBJ1-1	TGCGCCAGCAGCAGCGGTCCACAGGGCCCTGACACTGAAGCTTTCTTT	CASSSGPQGPDTEAFF
15	.	TRBV28	TRBD1	TRBJ1-2	TGTGCCAGCAGTCCTACTACCGGGACAGGGAGCCGATACACCTTC	CASSPTTGTGSRYTF
19	.	TRBV6-1	.	TRBJ1-5	TGTGCCAGCAGTGAATGGGACATACATCTCAGGGGCAGCAATCAGCCCCAGCATTTT	CASSEWDIHLRGSNQPQHF
18	.	TRBV4-2	.	TRBJ2-2	TGTGCCAGCAGCCAAGATCAGGGCCTCCACGCGAACACCGGGGAGCTGTTTTTT	CASSQDQGLHANTGELFF
15	.	TRBV7-3	.	TRBJ2-3	TGTGCCAGCAGCCCCCAGGGGGGGAGCACAGATACGCAGTATTTT	CASSPQGGSTDTQYF
13	.	TRBV7-7	.	TRBJ2-1	TGTGCCAGCGCTCGAGGGGCGGACAATGAGCAGTTCTTC	CASARGADNEQFF
15	.	TRBV5-1	.	TRBJ1-1	TGCGCCAGCAGCTTGCGCCACGGAATGAACACTGAAGCTTTCTTT	CASSLRHGMNTEAFF
16	.	TRBV5-1	.	TRBJ1-1	TGCGCCAGCAGCTTGTCCCACAGGACTATGAACACTGAAGCTTTCTTT	CASSLSHRTMNTEAFF
17	.	TRBV9	.	TRBJ2-1	TGTGCCAGCAGCGACCGAATGGGGGCGGGGGCCTACAATGAGCAGTTCTTC	CASSDRMGAGAYNEQFF
13	.	TRBV7-2	.	TRBJ1-6	TGTGCCAGCAGCTTCCGGGGGTCGTCACCCCTCCACTTT	CASSFRGSSPLHF
14	.	TRBV19	.	TRBJ2-1	TGTGCCAGTAGTTTGCGGGGGCAATACAATGAGCAGTTCTTC	CASSLRGQYNEQFF
15	few	TRBV6-1	.	TRBJ2-5	TGTGCCAGCAGTGAGACGAGCACCCTCCAAGAGACCCAGTACTTC	CASSETSTLQETQYF
14	once	TRBV28	TRBD1	TRBJ1-5	TGTGCCAGCAGACCCCAGGGGGGGGATCAGCCCCAGCATTTT	CASRPQGGDQPQHF
16	once	TRBV4-2	TRBD2	TRBJ2-3	TGTGCCAGCAGCCGCGAACTAGCGGTAAGCACAGATACGCAGTATTTT	CASSRELAVSTDTQYF
14	.	TRBV30	.	TRBJ1-4	TGTGCCTGCATAAAACCGTCAGAGAATGAAAAACTGTTTTTT	CACIKPSENEKLFF
14	.	TRBV6-1	.	TRBJ1-1	TGTGCCAGCAGTGTGACAGGAGTAAACACTGAAGCTTTCTTT	CASSVTGVNTEAFF
14	.	TRBV5-6	.	TRBJ1-5	TGTGCCAGCAGCTCGGGGCAGGGTCCTCAGCCCCAGCATTTT	CASSSGQGPQPQHF
14	.	TRBV7-2	.	TRBJ2-3	TGTGCCAGCAGCTTAGGAGGTGCAGTCGATACGCAGTATTTT	CASSLGGAVDTQYF
16	.	TRBV5-1	TRBD1	TRBJ1-5	TGCGCCAGCAGCTCCCGGGACAGGTATAGCAATCAGCCCCAGCATTTT	CASSSRDRYSNQPQHF
18	.	TRBV4-2	TRBD2	TRBJ2-7	TGTGCCAGCAGCCAAGATCGTGCGGGACTAGTAATACCCTACGAGCAGTACTTC	CASSQDRAGLVIPYEQYF
17	few	TRBV7-2	TRBD1	TRBJ2-2	TGTGCCAGCAGCTCCCGGGGACAGGGTGTGACCACCGGGGAGCTGTTTTTT	CASSSRGQGVTTGELFF
15	.	TRBV7-2	TRBD2	TRBJ2-7	TGTGCCAGCAGCCTCGCGGCGGGAGGGCCTTACGAGCAGTACTTC	CASSLAAGGPYEQYF
14	.	TRBV15	.	TRBJ2-3	TGTGCCACCAGCGCGCGGGGAAACACAGATACGCAGTATTTT	CATSARGNTDTQYF
16	once	TRBV6-6	.	TRBJ1-5	TGTGCCAGCAGTTACGTTGGCACCGATAGCAATCAGCCCCAGCATTTT	CASSYVGTDSNQPQHF
15	.	TRBV5-1	TRBD1	TRBJ2-5	TGCGCCAGCAGCGGGGGACAGGGAGGGCAAGAGACCCAGTACTTC	CASSGGQGGQETQYF
16	once	TRBV6-1	.	TRBJ2-1	TGTGCCAGCAGTGAAGATAGGGGGGGCTCCTACAATGAGCAGTTCTTC	CASSEDRGGSYNEQFF
16	few	TRBV30	TRBD1	TRBJ1-1	TGTGCCTGGAGTGGCAAATCGGGACAGGGGAACACTGAAGCTTTCTTT	CAWSGKSGQGNTEAFF
14	once	TRBV5-1	TRBD1	TRBJ2-3	TGCGCCAGCAGCTCGACAGGGGGTGCAGATACGCAGTATTTT	CASSSTGGADTQYF
15	.	TRBV7-2	TRBD2	TRBJ2-7	TGTGCCAGCAGGGCCGGGACTAGCCCAATCTACGAGCAGTACTTC	CASRAGTSPIYEQYF
13	.	TRBV5-1	.	TRBJ2-7	TGCGCCAGCAGCTTACAGGGCTTCTACGAGCAGTACTTC	CASSLQGFYEQYF
16	.	TRBV11-2	.	TRBJ2-7	TGTGCCAGCAGCTTAGGGGGAGCGCTTCTGGGCCACGAGCAGTACTTC	CASSLGGALLGHEQYF
14	.	TRBV9	TRBD1	TRBJ1-2	TGTGCCAGCAGAGACGACAGGGGCGACTATGGCTACACCTTC	CASRDDRGDYGYTF
13	few	TRBV6-1	.	TRBJ1-2	TGTGCCAGCAGTGAGAACAGGAGTCGGGGCTACACCTTC	CASSENRSRGYTF
15	.	TRBV2	.	TRBJ1-4	TGTGCCAGCATTGGTTGGGGGGGGGATAATGAAAAACTGTTTTTT	CASIGWGGDNEKLFF
13	.	TRBV27	.	TRBJ2-3	TGTGCCAGCAGTTTCTATCTAATGGATACGCAGTATTTT	CASSFYLMDTQYF
16	.	TRBV25-1	.	TRBJ2-2	TGTGCCAGCAGTGCGGTCGACAGGCCAAACGCCGGGGAGCTGTTTTTT	CASSAVDRPNAGELFF
14	.	TRBV14	.	TRBJ1-2	TGTGCCAGCAGCCAAAGACAGACCAACTATGGCTACACCTTC	CASSQRQTNYGYTF
13	.	TRBV7-9	.	TRBJ2-5	TGTGCCAGCAGCCCTCGCGGGCCAGAGACCCAGTACTTC	CASSPRGPETQYF
16	.	TRBV27	.	TRBJ2-1	TGTGCCAGCAGTTTTTTAGGCAGTAGCTCCTACAATGAGCAGTTCTTC	CASSFLGSSSYNEQFF
15	.	TRBV5-6	.	TRBJ2-6	TGTGCCAGCAGCTTGGTGGGGGCTGGGGCCAACGTCCTGACTTTC	CASSLVGAGANVLTF
14	.	TRBV4-2	.	TRBJ1-1	TGTGCCAGCAGCCAAGAAGGGTATAACACTGAAGCTTTCTTT	CASSQEGYNTEAFF
14	.	TRBV4-3	.	TRBJ2-1	TGCGCCAGCAGCCAAAGTACCGGGGCCAATGAGCAGTTCTTC	CASSQSTGANEQFF
14	.	TRBV7-2	.	TRBJ2-3	TGTGCCAGCAGCTTCCTCTCCTCCGCAGATACGCAGTATTTT	CASSFLSSADTQYF